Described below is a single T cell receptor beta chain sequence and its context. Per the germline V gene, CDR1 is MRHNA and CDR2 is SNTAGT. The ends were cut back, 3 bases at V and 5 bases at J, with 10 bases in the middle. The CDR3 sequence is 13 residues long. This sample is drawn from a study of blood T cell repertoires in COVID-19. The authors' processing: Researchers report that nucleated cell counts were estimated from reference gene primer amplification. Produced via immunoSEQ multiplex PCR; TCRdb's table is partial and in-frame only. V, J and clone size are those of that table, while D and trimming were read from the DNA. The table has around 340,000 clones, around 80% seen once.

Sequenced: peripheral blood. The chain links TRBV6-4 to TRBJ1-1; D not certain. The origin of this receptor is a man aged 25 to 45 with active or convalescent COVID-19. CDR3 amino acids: CASSESGRTEAFF. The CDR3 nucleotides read TGTGCCAGCAGTGAGTCAGGTCGGACTGAAGCTTTCTTT.